This is a list of T cell receptor beta chains from one sample in a study of blood T cell repertoires in COVID-19. Sequencing was performed with immunoSEQ multiplex PCR; in TCRdb, only in-frame clones are kept and a portion is missing. The table shows over 400,000 clones, with about nine tenths occurring only once. Specimen: PBMCs or T cells enriched from blood (not recorded which). These receptors were obtained from a woman between 55 and 75 years old who had recovered from COVID-19. Each CDR3 is given with its conserved first and last residue. Where a row states a size, it is once, few, many or the class of an expanded clone; other rows omit it.

J gene	clone size	V gene	CDR3 protein
TRBJ2-1	.	TRBV2	CASSDSSPNEQFF
TRBJ1-4	.	TRBV7-9	CASSFSTGPEKLFF
TRBJ2-3	.	TRBV27	CASSDYSLGADTQYF
TRBJ2-7	.	TRBV5-1	CASSVAGGPYEQYF
TRBJ2-1	.	TRBV24-1	CATSQVYNEQFF
TRBJ2-2	once	TRBV5-1	CASRAGTGELFF
TRBJ2-3	.	TRBV6-5	CASSYRGPSQDTQYF
TRBJ2-3	.	TRBV29-1	CSVYDTAADTQYF
TRBJ2-1	.	TRBV11-3	CASSLLGEQFF
TRBJ2-3	.	TRBV19	CASSKLAGGTDTQYF
TRBJ2-1	.	TRBV1	CTSSHGLAEPTNNEQFF
TRBJ2-1	.	TRBV9	CASSPGTYNEQFF
TRBJ2-3	once	TRBV6-5	CASSLQQSTDTQYF
TRBJ1-2	.	TRBV19	CASSTRDRRYGYTF
TRBJ1-3	.	TRBV5-1	CASSTETLSGNTIYF
TRBJ1-3	once	TRBV4-1	CASSREQEAGNTIYF
TRBJ2-7	.	TRBV7-9	CASSFARYEQYF
TRBJ2-4	.	TRBV28	CASRPPEKDIQYF
TRBJ2-3	.	TRBV5-1	CASSLDRVATDTQYF
TRBJ2-3	.	TRBV19	CASSILGLAGGYNPTDTQYF
TRBJ1-5	.	TRBV7-8	CASSLAVQGIGNQPQHF
TRBJ2-3	.	TRBV6-5	CASSRGELGADTQYF
TRBJ1-1	.	TRBV6-1	CASSKAHLNTEAFF
TRBJ1-5	.	TRBV6-1	CASSPGQGRQPQHF
TRBJ2-5	.	TRBV7-2	CASRGRRGADETQYF
TRBJ1-2	.	TRBV20-1	CSAFLSGGYTF
TRBJ1-2	.	TRBV5-5	CASSPGTANYGYTF
TRBJ2-3	.	TRBV6-5	CASRTRAGRTDTQYF
TRBJ2-3	.	TRBV5-6	CASTPAGISTDTQYF
TRBJ2-1	.	TRBV10-3	CAISGKGGASSYNEQFF
TRBJ1-3	.	TRBV18	CASADQGLSGNTIYF
TRBJ1-2	.	TRBV15	CAILDRDGYGYTF
TRBJ1-5	few	TRBV6-5	CASRPRQDSNQPQHF